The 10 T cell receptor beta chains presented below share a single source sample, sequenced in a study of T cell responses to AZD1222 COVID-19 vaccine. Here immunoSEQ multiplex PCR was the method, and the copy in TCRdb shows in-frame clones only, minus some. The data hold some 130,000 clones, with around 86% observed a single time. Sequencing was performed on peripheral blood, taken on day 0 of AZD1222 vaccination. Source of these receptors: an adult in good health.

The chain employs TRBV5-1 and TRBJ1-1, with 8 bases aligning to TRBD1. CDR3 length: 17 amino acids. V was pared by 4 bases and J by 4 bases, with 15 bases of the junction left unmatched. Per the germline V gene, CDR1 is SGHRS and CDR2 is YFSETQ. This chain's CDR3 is CASSARQGPGESTEAFF. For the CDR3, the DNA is TGCGCCAGCAGCGCGAGACAGGGGCCTGGGGAGAGCACTGAAGCTTTCTTT.

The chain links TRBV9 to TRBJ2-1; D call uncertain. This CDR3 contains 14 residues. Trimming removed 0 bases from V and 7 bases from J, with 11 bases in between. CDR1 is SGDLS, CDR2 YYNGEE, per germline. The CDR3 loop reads CASSVATTFNEQFF. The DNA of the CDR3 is TGTGCCAGCAGCGTAGCTACGACTTTTAATGAGCAGTTCTTC. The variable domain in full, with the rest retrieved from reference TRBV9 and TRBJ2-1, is DSGVTQTPKHLITATGQRVTLRCSPRSGDLSVYWYQQSLDQGLQFLIQYYNGEERAKGNILERFSAQQFPDLHSELNLSSLELGDSALYFCASSVATTFNEQFFGPGTRLTVL.

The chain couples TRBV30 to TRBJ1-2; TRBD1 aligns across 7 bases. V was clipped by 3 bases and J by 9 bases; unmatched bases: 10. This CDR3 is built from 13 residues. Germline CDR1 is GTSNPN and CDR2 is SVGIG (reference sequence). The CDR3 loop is CAWRETGKDSYTF. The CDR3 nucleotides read TGTGCCTGGAGGGAGACAGGGAAGGATAGCTACACCTTC.

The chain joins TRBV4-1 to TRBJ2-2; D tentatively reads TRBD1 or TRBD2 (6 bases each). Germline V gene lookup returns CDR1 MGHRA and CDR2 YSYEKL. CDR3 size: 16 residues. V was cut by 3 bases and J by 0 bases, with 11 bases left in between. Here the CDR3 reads CASSQGGAANTGELFF. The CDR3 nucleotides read TGCGCCAGCAGCCAGGGGGGCGCAGCGAACACCGGGGAGCTGTTTTTT.

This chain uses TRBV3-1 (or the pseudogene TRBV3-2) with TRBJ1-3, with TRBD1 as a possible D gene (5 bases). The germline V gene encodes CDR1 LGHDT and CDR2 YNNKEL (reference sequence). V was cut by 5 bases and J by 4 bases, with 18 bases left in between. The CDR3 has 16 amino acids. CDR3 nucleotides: TGTGCCAGCAGCTCCGGGGAGGGGTCAGGCGGAAACACCATATATTTT. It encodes CASSSGEGSGGNTIYF.

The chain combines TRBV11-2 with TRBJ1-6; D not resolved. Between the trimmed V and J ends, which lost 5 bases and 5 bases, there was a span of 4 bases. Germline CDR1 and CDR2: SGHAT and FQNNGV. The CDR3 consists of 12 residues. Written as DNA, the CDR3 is TGTGCCAGCAGCCCAAATAATTCACCCCTCCACTTT. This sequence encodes CASSPNNSPLHF.

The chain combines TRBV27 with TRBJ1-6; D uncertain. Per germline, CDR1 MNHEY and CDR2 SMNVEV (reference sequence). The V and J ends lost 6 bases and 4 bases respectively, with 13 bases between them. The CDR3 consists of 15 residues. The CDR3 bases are TGTGCCAGCAGGGGGATGGCCCTATATAATTCACCCCTCCACTTT. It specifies CASRGMALYNSPLHF.

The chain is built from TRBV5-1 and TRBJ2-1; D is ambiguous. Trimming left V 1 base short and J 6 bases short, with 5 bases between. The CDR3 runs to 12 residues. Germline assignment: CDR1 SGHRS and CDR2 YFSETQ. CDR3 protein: CASSLLGNEQFF. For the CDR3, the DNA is TGCGCCAGCAGCTTGTTAGGCAATGAGCAGTTCTTC.

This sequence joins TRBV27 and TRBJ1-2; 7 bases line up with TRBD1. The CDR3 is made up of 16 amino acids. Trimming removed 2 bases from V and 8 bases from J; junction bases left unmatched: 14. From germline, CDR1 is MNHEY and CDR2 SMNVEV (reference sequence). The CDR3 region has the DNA TGTGCCAGCAGTTTAACCGGACAGGTAGTGGCGTGGGGCTACACCTTC. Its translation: CASSLTGQVVAWGYTF.

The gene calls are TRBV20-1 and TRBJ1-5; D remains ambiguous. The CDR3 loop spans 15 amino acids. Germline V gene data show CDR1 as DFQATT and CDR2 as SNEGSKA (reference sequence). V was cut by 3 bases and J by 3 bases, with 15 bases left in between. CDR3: CSASRQRRNNQPQHF. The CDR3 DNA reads TGCAGTGCTAGTAGACAAAGGAGGAACAATCAGCCCCAGCATTTT.